Each of the 23 T cell receptor beta chains below was sequenced from the same sample in a study of CD8 T cells in Susac syndrome. RNA amounts of about 0.5 to 1 ug underwent reverse transcription with random hexamers. TCRdb fed the immunoSEQ multiplex PCR reads into MiXCR, producing one record per CDR3 protein. Of about 210,000 distinct CDR3 sequences listed, 95% are singletons. The specimen was CD4+ T cells from PBMCs. These receptors all stem from a human donor with multiple sclerosis.

The V call is TRBV7-9, the J call TRBJ2-7; TRBD2 is a possible D gene (5 bases). V was pared by 5 bases and J by 3 bases, with 11 bases between. The germline CDR1 and CDR2 sequences are SEHNR and FQNEAQ (reference sequence). The CDR3 is 13 residues long. CDR3 region: CASSQDRDYEQYF. Here the CDR3 DNA reads TGTGCCAGCAGCCAAGACCGGGACTACGAGCAGTACTTC.

This clonotype was detected only once. This rearrangement joins TRBV18 to TRBJ2-5, with D possibly being TRBD2 (5 bases). CDR3 size: 13 residues. Trimming cost V 3 bases and J 5 bases, with 10 bases left between them. CDR1 and CDR2 (germline): KGHSH, LQKENI. CDR3 nucleotides: TGTGCCAGCTCACCCGGGGTTGAGGAGACCCAGTACTTC. Translated, it gives CASSPGVEETQYF.

The chain uses TRBV20-1 and TRBJ2-7, with D maybe TRBD2 (6 bases). The germline V and J ends were trimmed by 6 bases and 6 bases, with 18 bases remaining between them. The CDR3 totals 13 residues. Germline V gives CDR1 DFQATT, CDR2 SNEGSKA (reference sequence). For the CDR3, the DNA is TGCAGTGCGCCCCGACTAGACCGGGGCGAGCAGTACTTC. This translates into CSAPRLDRGEQYF.

The CDR3 is CASSLPGKNTEAFF. The CDR3, as DNA: TGTGCCAGCAGCTTGCCGGGCAAGAACACTGAAGCTTTCTTT. V gene TRBV5-6 combines with J gene TRBJ1-1; D remains ambiguous. CDR3 length: 14 residues. V was pared by 1 base and J by 1 base, with 8 bases between. The V gene's germline CDR1 is SGHDT and CDR2 YYEEEE.

For the CDR3, the DNA is TGTGCCAGCAGTGCGCCCCGACAACTGAACACTGAAGCTTTCTTT. This translates into CASSAPRQLNTEAFF. The genes are TRBV2 and TRBJ1-1; no definite D call. V lost 4 bases and J lost 0, with 12 bases in between. This CDR3 contains 15 residues. Germline-derived CDR1 and CDR2 are SNHLY and FYNNEI.

The chain is built from TRBV20-1 and TRBJ1-1; D not resolved. CDR1 and CDR2 (germline): DFQATT, SNEGSKA (reference sequence). This CDR3 is 14 amino acids long. V gave up 1 base and J gave up 1 base, with 10 bases separating them. The CDR3: CSARAAGWNTEAFF. Here the CDR3 DNA reads TGCAGTGCTAGAGCGGCGGGTTGGAACACTGAAGCTTTCTTT.

The chain employs TRBV20-1 and TRBJ2-5, with D maybe TRBD1 (5 bases). The V end lost 6 bases, the J end lost 5 bases, and 19 bases lay between the germline ends. The CDR3 contains 14 residues. From germline, CDR1 is DFQATT and CDR2 SNEGSKA (reference sequence). The CDR3: CSARSGAPRETQYF. CDR3 coding DNA: TGCAGTGCAAGGAGTGGGGCACCAAGGGAGACCCAGTACTTC.

CDR3 sequence reads: CSPGRGNEQFF. The CDR3 bases are TGCAGTCCAGGGCGGGGCAATGAGCAGTTCTTC. The rearrangement joins TRBV20-1 to TRBJ2-1, with TRBD2 as a possible D gene (6 bases). CDR1 and CDR2 (germline): DFQATT, SNEGSKA (reference sequence). The germline V and J ends were trimmed by 8 bases and 6 bases, with 11 bases remaining between them. The CDR3 is made up of 11 amino acids.

This clonotype was seen more than once but under ten times. This rearrangement joins TRBV12-3 or TRBV12-4 to TRBJ2-3; no definite D call. This CDR3 has 11 amino acids. The germline V and J ends were trimmed by 3 bases and 4 bases, with 2 bases remaining between them. In DNA, the CDR3 is TGTGCCAGCAGTTTCGCAGATACGCAGTATTTT. Amino acids: CASSFADTQYF.

The rearrangement uses TRBV18 and TRBJ1-2; no clear D gene. V was cut by 3 bases and J by 5 bases, with 10 bases left in between. Germline V CDR1 and CDR2: KGHSH, LQKENI. This CDR3 region has 13 residues. The CDR3 region has the DNA TGTGCCAGCTCACCCTCCTTCGGGTATGGCTACACCTTC. As protein: CASSPSFGYGYTF.

This chain links TRBV7-3 with TRBJ2-1, with D maybe TRBD2 (6 bases). There are 17 residues in the CDR3. The ends were cut back, 1 base at V and 7 bases at J, with 20 bases in the middle. The V gene's germline CDR1 is SGHTA and CDR2 FQGTGA. The CDR3 spells CASSLRGGAAGGNEQFF. The CDR3, as DNA: TGTGCCAGCAGCTTAAGGGGCGGGGCCGCCGGGGGTAATGAGCAGTTCTTC.

This clonotype was counted once. J is TRBJ1-5 and V is TRBV12-3 or TRBV12-4, with D perhaps TRBD1 (6 bases). Between the trimmed V and J ends, which lost 5 bases and 3 bases, there was a span of 14 bases. This CDR3 has 15 amino acids. CDR3: CASSPGQSANQPQHF. DNA of the CDR3: TGTGCCAGCAGTCCAGGACAGTCTGCCAATCAGCCCCAGCATTTT.

The rearrangement uses TRBV6-2 or TRBV6-3 and TRBJ2-7; D gene uncertain. Trimming stripped 10 bases from V and 7 bases from J, with 14 bases between. Per germline, CDR1 MNHEY and CDR2 SVGEGT. The CDR3 has 11 amino acids. The CDR3 DNA reads as TGTGCCACCCAACTAAATTATGAGCAGTACTTC. Encoded protein: CATQLNYEQYF.

This clonotype was detected only once. The chain carries TRBV12-3 or TRBV12-4 and TRBJ1-1; perhaps TRBD1 as D (6 bases). The V end was cut by 5 bases, the J end by 5 bases, with 18 bases between. The CDR3 contains 15 residues. The CDR3: CASSPAQGGGTEAFF. CDR3 nucleotide sequence: TGTGCCAGCAGTCCCGCACAGGGAGGCGGAACTGAAGCTTTCTTT.

This clonotype was observed a single time. This sequence joins TRBV7-2 and TRBJ2-1; a possible D gene is TRBD2 (6 bases). Per germline, CDR1 SGHTA and CDR2 FQGNSA. The V end lost 5 bases, the J end lost 10 bases, and 18 bases lay between the germline ends. CDR3 length: 14 residues. CDR3: CASSGGGAPREQFF. The CDR3 coding sequence is TGTGCCAGCAGCGGAGGAGGGGCGCCTAGGGAGCAGTTCTTC. Filled out from reference TRBV7-2 and TRBJ2-1, the complete variable domain reads GAGVSQSPSNKVTEKGKDVELRCDPISGHTALYWYRQSLGQGLEFLIYFQGNSAPDKSGLPSDRFSAERTGGSVSTLTIQRTQQEDSAVYLCASSGGGAPREQFFGPGTRLTVL.

V usage is TRBV7-9 and J usage is TRBJ2-3; possible D gene TRBD2, 5 bases. The CDR3 extends over 10 amino acids. CDR1 and CDR2 from the germline V gene are SEHNR and FQNEAQ (reference sequence). CDR3 nucleotides: TGTGCAGAAGGAGGAGATACGCAGTATTTT. It specifies CAEGGDTQYF.

This clonotype was found once. V usage is TRBV27 and J usage is TRBJ1-2; 10 bases map to TRBD1. Germline V CDR1 and CDR2: MNHEY, SMNVEV (reference sequence). The CDR3 has 13 residues. V lost 6 bases to trimming and J lost 4 bases; unmatched junction nucleotides: 2. CDR3: CASRTGGSYGYTF. CDR3 bases: TGTGCCAGCAGGACAGGGGGCTCCTATGGCTACACCTTC.

V usage is TRBV29-1 and J usage is TRBJ2-6; D is perhaps TRBD1 or TRBD2 (5 bases each). Trimming took 4 bases from V and 0 from J, leaving 16 bases between them. The CDR3 spans 17 residues. The germline V gene has CDR1 SQVTM and CDR2 ANQGSEA. CDR3 DNA: TGCAGCGTTGTATCGCGGCAGGGAGACTCTGGGGCCAACGTCCTGACTTTC. This gives the protein CSVVSRQGDSGANVLTF.

J is TRBJ2-1 and V is TRBV3-1; 9 bases line up with TRBD2. Germline values: CDR1 LGHDT, CDR2 YNNKEL (reference sequence). V trimming: 4 bases; J trimming: 4 bases; junction bases outside the gene matches: 5. This CDR3 has 15 amino acids. The CDR3 here is CASSPSGGLYNEQFF. CDR3 coding DNA: TGTGCCAGCAGCCCCAGCGGGGGGTTATACAATGAGCAGTTCTTC.

J is TRBJ2-5 and V is TRBV20-1; a weak D match, TRBD1 (6 bases). The CDR3 is made up of 13 amino acids. V was trimmed by 5 bases and J by 1 base, leaving 11 bases between them. The germline CDR1 and CDR2 sequences are DFQATT and SNEGSKA (reference sequence). The CDR3 region has the DNA TGCAGTGCTCGCAGGGGTTCCCAAGAGACCCAGTACTTC. Amino acid sequence: CSARRGSQETQYF.

The J gene is TRBJ2-7, the V gene TRBV27; D gene unclear. The germline CDR1 and CDR2 sequences are MNHEY and SMNVEV (reference sequence). The CDR3 runs 15 residues. V was cut by 5 bases and J by 5 bases, with 19 bases left in between. CDR3 sequence (DNA): TGTGCCAGCAGTCCCCGACGACCGCCCTTTGACGAGCAGTACTTC. Its translation is CASSPRRPPFDEQYF.

The chain is built from TRBV9 and TRBJ1-2, with D perhaps TRBD1 (6 bases). Trimming took off 3 bases at V and 10 bases at J, with 19 bases between the two ends. The CDR3 sequence is 14 residues long. CDR1 is SGDLS, CDR2 YYNGEE, per germline. The DNA for the CDR3 is TGTGCCAGCAGCGACGCTAACAGGGCACTCGACTACACCTTC. Translated, it gives CASSDANRALDYTF.

This chain connects TRBV12-3 or TRBV12-4 to TRBJ1-2; perhaps TRBD1 as D (6 bases). The CDR3 has 13 amino acids. Trimming pared 5 bases from V and 2 bases from J, leaving 9 bases between. The CDR3 DNA sequence: TGTGCCAGCAGTCGGGACAACAACTATGGCTACACCTTC. This codes for CASSRDNNYGYTF.